This is a list of T cell receptor beta chains from one sample in a study of cytomegalovirus exposure and HLA in healthy donors. Measured with immunoSEQ multiplex PCR; TCRdb has only the in-frame clones, and not every one. The sample has roughly 130,000 clones, around 77% seen once. The specimen was PBMCs. These receptor sequences come from a man aged 25-45 years in good health and CMV-seronegative. Each CDR3 is given with its conserved first and last residue. Each record gives: V gene, CDR3 length, D gene, J gene, CDR3 protein. The D gene is left open where the match is weak.

TRBV7-3	17	NA	TRBJ2-3	CASSLLHAGGGTDTQYF
TRBV5-1	17	TRBD1	TRBJ1-4	CASSTGDSSSTNEKLFF
TRBV10-3	14	NA	TRBJ1-2	CAISESTRSDGYTF
TRBV7-2	15	NA	TRBJ2-5	CASSPNVRGQETQYF
TRBV5-1	15	NA	TRBJ1-4	CASSPVPAGGEKLFF
TRBV2	17	TRBD1	TRBJ2-7	CASSQHLSGQPFSEQYF
TRBV2	14	NA	TRBJ1-2	CASRGTGQAGGYTF
TRBV6-4	15	TRBD2	TRBJ2-1	CASSLSGGAVNEQFF
TRBV6-5	16	TRBD1	TRBJ2-5	CASSSTGTGPGETQYF
TRBV7-9	15	TRBD2	TRBJ2-3	CASSPLAGATDTQYF
TRBV6-5	16	TRBD1	TRBJ1-2	CASSYWDRVTNYGYTF
TRBV29-1	13	TRBD1	TRBJ1-1	CSYTRDRDTEAFF
TRBV19	15	NA	TRBJ1-1	CASSILQGWDTEAFF
TRBV27	14	TRBD1	TRBJ2-7	CASSPATGSYEQYF
TRBV6-5	16	TRBD1	TRBJ1-4	CASSYRWTGEGEKLFF
TRBV5-1	15	NA	TRBJ2-3	CASSLTRGNTDTQYF
TRBV6-5	15	NA	TRBJ1-1	CASSSGGRMNTEAFF
TRBV7-9	16	TRBD1	TRBJ1-1	CASSSQAQGIGTEAFF
TRBV2	13	TRBD2	TRBJ2-7	CASSGLAGGEQYF
TRBV27	14	TRBD1	TRBJ2-7	CASSSGQGPYEQYF
TRBV27	14	NA	TRBJ1-5	CASSLQGSNQPQHF
TRBV28	16	TRBD1	TRBJ1-2	CASSLPGTGTNYGYTF
TRBV19	14	TRBD1	TRBJ1-1	CASKKAGGAFEAFF
TRBV7-9	15	TRBD1	TRBJ2-7	CASSRLGQGRYEQYF
TRBV5-5	15	TRBD1	TRBJ2-7	CASSRGRTGAYEQYF